This T cell receptor beta chain was identified in a study of T cells after yellow fever vaccination. Researchers made TCR cDNA using 5'RACE template switching, and this step added a universal primer site and UMIs. TCRdb re-called the 5' RACE reads with MiXCR, one entry per CDR3 protein. The sample comprises some 320,000 distinct CDR3 sequences, roughly 10% of which are singletons, and about 3% rests with the top ten. Findings and caveats of the study: Post-booster repertoires again held most primary-vaccination clones (roughly 96% CD4, just under 90% CD8). Researchers noted that a small share of clonotypes showed up in both CD4 and CD8 compartments. By day 5 rather than day 15, the secondary response had peaked, though it was weaker.

Remarks on this clonotype: Its antigen remains unknown.

Looked up from germline, CDR1 is SGHRS and CDR2 is YFSETQ. CDR3 length: 16 residues. V was shortened by 0 bases and J by 4 bases, with 16 bases between the two germline ends. The source material was CD4+ T cells sorted from PBMCs, sampled 45 days after the yellow fever booster vaccination. The TCR comes from a man younger than 35 who received the YFV17D yellow fever vaccine. This sequence joins TRBV5-1 and TRBJ1-2; D is uncertain. The chain's CDR3 is CASSLGTAPASYGYTF. The CDR3, as DNA: TGCGCCAGCAGCTTGGGCACAGCTCCAGCGAGCTATGGCTACACCTTC.